The rows below give T cell receptor beta chains drawn from one sample of a study of radiotherapy plus CTLA-4 blockade in lung cancer. The protocol was immunoSEQ multiplex PCR, while the TCRdb copy is restricted to in-frame clones and leaves out a portion. The sample includes some 49,000 clones, approximately 84% of them seen just once. The sample here was peripheral blood, taken from a patient treated with radiotherapy plus ipilimumab. These receptors were collected from a human donor with non-small cell lung cancer whose response to radiotherapy plus ipilimumab could not be evaluated. Both conserved end residues are part of each CDR3. D genes are given only for firm matches. Size values are once, few and many counts, or a class for expanded clones, and some rows have none.

clone_size,j_call,v_call,d_call,cdr3_aa,cdr3_nt
NA,TRBJ1-2,TRBV30,TRBD1,CAWDDPGTGSYGYTF,TGTGCCTGGGACGACCCAGGGACAGGATCCTATGGCTACACCTTC
NA,TRBJ2-5,TRBV6-6,TRBD1,CASSRGLGETQYF,TGTGCCAGCAGCAGGGGGCTCGGAGAGACCCAGTACTTC
NA,TRBJ1-5,TRBV7-9,NA,CASSLTGDGGNQPQHF,TGTGCCAGCAGCTTAACCGGGGATGGTGGCAATCAGCCCCAGCATTTT
NA,TRBJ1-5,TRBV2,TRBD1,CASSGTGRQPQHF,TGTGCCAGCAGTGGGACAGGAAGGCAGCCCCAGCATTTT
NA,TRBJ2-3,TRBV5-1,TRBD2,CASSLALAGLTDTQYF,TGCGCCAGCAGCTTGGCCCTAGCGGGGCTCACAGATACGCAGTATTTT
NA,TRBJ2-5,TRBV30,NA,CAWVVDLGETQYF,TGTGCCTGGGTGGTAGACCTAGGAGAGACCCAGTACTTC
NA,TRBJ2-7,TRBV7-2,TRBD2,CASSPAGGSLGYEQYF,TGTGCCAGCAGCCCCGCCGGGGGGAGCTTGGGCTACGAGCAGTACTTC
NA,TRBJ2-1,TRBV5-6,NA,CASSLDRHNYNEQFF,TGTGCCAGCAGCTTGGACAGGCACAATTACAATGAGCAGTTCTTC
few,TRBJ1-2,TRBV6-1,NA,CASSDTKGGGGYTF,TGTGCCAGCAGCGATACGAAAGGGGGGGGCGGCTACACCTTC
NA,TRBJ2-3,TRBV4-1,TRBD2,CASSQGASGRSTDTQYF,TGCGCCAGCAGCCAGGGGGCTAGCGGGAGGAGCACAGATACGCAGTATTTT
NA,TRBJ2-7,TRBV25-1,NA,CASRSSYEQYF,TGTGCCAGCAGGAGCTCCTACGAGCAGTACTTC
NA,TRBJ1-5,TRBV27,NA,CASSLSGVAYKPQHF,TGTGCCAGCAGTTTATCAGGGGTTGCCTATAAGCCCCAGCATTTT
NA,TRBJ2-1,TRBV2,NA,CASSRGHNEQFF,TGTGCCAGCAGCAGGGGACACAATGAGCAGTTCTTC
NA,TRBJ2-1,TRBV7-9,NA,CASSLIQNEQFF,TGTGCCAGCAGCTTGATACAGAATGAGCAGTTCTTC
NA,TRBJ2-7,TRBV7-9,TRBD1,CASSPWDRGTYF,TGTGCCAGCAGCCCCTGGGACAGGGGGACGTACTTC
NA,TRBJ1-2,TRBV20-1,NA,CSADLQGGYTF,TGCAGTGCCGACCTACAGGGTGGCTACACCTTC
few,TRBJ2-1,TRBV6-4,TRBD2,CASSAQLAGVPNEQFF,TGTGCCAGCAGTGCCCAACTAGCGGGAGTACCCAATGAGCAGTTCTTC
NA,TRBJ2-5,TRBV29-1,NA,CSVEASTETQYF,TGCAGCGTGGAAGCTAGCACGGAGACCCAGTACTTC
NA,TRBJ1-6,TRBV7-8,TRBD1,CASRDGQGGSPLHF,TGTGCCAGCAGAGACGGACAGGGTGGGTCACCCCTCCACTTT
NA,TRBJ1-5,TRBV1,NA,CTSSQEGDQPQHF,TGCACCAGCAGCCAAGAAGGAGATCAGCCCCAGCATTTT
NA,TRBJ2-2,TRBV9,NA,CASSAPGGRGTGELFF,TGTGCCAGCAGCGCGCCGGGGGGCCGGGGGACCGGGGAGCTGTTTTTT
once,TRBJ2-2,TRBV7-9,NA,CASSSSGLNTGELFF,TGTGCCAGCAGCTCGTCAGGGCTGAACACCGGGGAGCTGTTTTTT
NA,TRBJ1-2,TRBV28,NA,CASSLLGANYGYTF,TGTGCCAGCAGTTTACTAGGGGCGAACTATGGCTACACCTTC
NA,TRBJ2-3,TRBV7-2,NA,CASSRWSDTQYF,TGTGCCAGCAGCCGGTGGTCGGATACGCAGTATTTT
NA,TRBJ2-7,TRBV28,TRBD1,CASSPRQGRAEQYF,TGTGCCAGCAGCCCCAGACAGGGTCGGGCAGAGCAGTACTTC
NA,TRBJ1-2,TRBV2,NA,CASNNRITSFSYGYTF,TGTGCCAGCAATAACCGCATAACCTCTTTTAGCTATGGCTACACCTTC
NA,TRBJ2-3,TRBV7-7,NA,CASSEYTGYTDTQYF,TGTGCTAGCAGCGAATATACAGGGTACACAGATACGCAGTATTTT
few,TRBJ1-2,TRBV7-3,NA,CASSPTGLNYGYTF,TGTGCCAGCAGCCCCACAGGGTTGAACTATGGCTACACCTTC
NA,TRBJ2-1,TRBV27,TRBD1,CASSPGQEFNEQFF,TGTGCCAGCAGTCCGGGACAGGAGTTCAATGAGCAGTTCTTC
NA,TRBJ2-4,TRBV28,TRBD2,CASSLFRTGGFIQYF,TGTGCCAGCAGTTTATTTAGGACGGGGGGTTTCATTCAGTACTTC
few,TRBJ2-1,TRBV29-1,NA,CSVGWGPGNEQFF,TGCAGCGTCGGCTGGGGGCCAGGCAATGAGCAGTTCTTC
NA,TRBJ2-1,TRBV11-3,NA,CASSRQGNTDNEQFF,TGTGCCAGCAGCCGGCAGGGGAATACCGACAATGAGCAGTTCTTC
NA,TRBJ1-3,TRBV30,NA,CAWSEGLTRPRNTIYF,TGTGCCTGGAGTGAGGGACTTACCCGGCCCCGAAACACCATATATTTT
NA,TRBJ1-3,TRBV7-6,NA,CASSDLLDRTDTIYF,TGTGCCAGCAGCGACCTATTGGACAGAACAGACACCATATATTTT
once,TRBJ2-7,TRBV7-9,TRBD2,CASSFPGLVDEQYF,TGTGCCAGCAGCTTTCCTGGACTAGTCGACGAGCAGTACTTC
once,TRBJ2-7,TRBV19,NA,CASSSRDTTYEQYF,TGTGCCAGTAGTTCCCGGGACACCACCTACGAGCAGTACTTC
NA,TRBJ1-3,TRBV9,NA,CASAAAGNIGQNTIYF,TGTGCCAGCGCCGCTGCCGGGAACATAGGGCAAAACACCATATATTTT
NA,TRBJ2-6,TRBV9,NA,CASSSRGWESGANVLTF,TGTGCCAGCAGCTCCCGGGGTTGGGAATCTGGGGCCAACGTCCTGACTTTC
NA,TRBJ2-7,TRBV11-2,NA,CASSLVGGQGQYF,TGTGCCAGCAGCTTAGTCGGTGGCCAGGGGCAGTACTTC
NA,TRBJ1-1,TRBV6-1,NA,CASSEVSPNTEAFF,TGTGCCAGCAGTGAAGTTAGCCCAAACACTGAAGCTTTCTTT
few,TRBJ1-1,TRBV7-8,TRBD1,CASSLQGARIAEAFF,TGTGCCAGCAGCTTACAGGGGGCGCGGATAGCTGAAGCTTTCTTT
NA,TRBJ2-7,TRBV6-6,NA,CASSSGTRSYEQYF,TGTGCCAGCAGCTCCGGGACACGCTCCTACGAGCAGTACTTC
NA,TRBJ2-1,TRBV9,NA,CASSVAGAGLGNEQFF,TGTGCCAGCAGCGTAGCTGGGGCGGGACTTGGGAATGAGCAGTTCTTC
NA,TRBJ1-1,TRBV18,TRBD1,CASSSNRGDTEAFF,TGTGCCAGCTCATCTAACAGGGGTGACACTGAAGCTTTCTTT
NA,TRBJ2-3,TRBV11-2,NA,CASSFRSTDTQYF,TGTGCCAGCAGCTTCCGTAGCACAGATACGCAGTATTTT
once,TRBJ1-2,TRBV9,TRBD1,CASTVTGGYGYTF,TGTGCCAGCACCGTGACAGGGGGCTATGGCTACACCTTC
NA,TRBJ1-2,TRBV28,NA,CASSLPGYGYTF,TGTGCCAGCAGTTTACCGGGCTATGGCTACACCTTC
NA,TRBJ1-1,TRBV9,TRBD1,CASSVGTGIREAFF,TGTGCCAGCAGCGTCGGGACAGGGATTCGGGAAGCTTTCTTT
NA,TRBJ1-4,TRBV28,NA,CASITGPGKLFF,TGTGCCAGCATCACAGGGCCGGGGAAACTGTTTTTT
NA,TRBJ2-7,TRBV19,TRBD1,CASSFPGQGYEQYF,TGTGCCAGTAGCTTTCCGGGACAGGGCTACGAGCAGTACTTC
NA,TRBJ1-5,TRBV10-1,NA,CAKSGQNNQPQHF,TGCGCCAAGAGCGGACAGAACAATCAGCCCCAGCATTTT
NA,TRBJ1-4,TRBV18,TRBD1,CASSHNLPGTGEILDEKLFF,TGTGCCAGCTCCCATAACCTCCCCGGGACAGGGGAAATCTTGGATGAAAAACTGTTTTTT
NA,TRBJ2-5,TRBV9,TRBD2,CASSPGLAVVQETQYF,TGTGCCAGCAGCCCTGGACTAGCGGTCGTTCAAGAGACCCAGTACTTC
NA,TRBJ1-1,TRBV5-1,TRBD1,CASSLGILGQRVSMNTEAFF,TGCGCCAGCAGCTTGGGAATCTTGGGACAGCGAGTATCCATGAACACTGAAGCTTTCTTT